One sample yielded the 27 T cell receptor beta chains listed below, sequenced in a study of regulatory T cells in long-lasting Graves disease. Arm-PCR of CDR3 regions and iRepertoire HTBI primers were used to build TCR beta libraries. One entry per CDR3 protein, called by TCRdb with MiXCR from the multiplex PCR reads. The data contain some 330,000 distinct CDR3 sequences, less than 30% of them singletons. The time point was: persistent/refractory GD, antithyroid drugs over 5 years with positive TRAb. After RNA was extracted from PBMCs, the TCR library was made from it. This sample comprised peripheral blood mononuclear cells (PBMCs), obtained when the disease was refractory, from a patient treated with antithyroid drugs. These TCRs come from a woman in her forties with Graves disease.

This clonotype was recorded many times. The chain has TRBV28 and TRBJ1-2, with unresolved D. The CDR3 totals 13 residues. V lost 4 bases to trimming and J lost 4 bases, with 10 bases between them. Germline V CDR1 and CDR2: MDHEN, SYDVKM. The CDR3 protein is CASSSKGIYGYTF. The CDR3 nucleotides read TGTGCCAGCAGTTCCAAGGGTATCTATGGCTACACCTTC.

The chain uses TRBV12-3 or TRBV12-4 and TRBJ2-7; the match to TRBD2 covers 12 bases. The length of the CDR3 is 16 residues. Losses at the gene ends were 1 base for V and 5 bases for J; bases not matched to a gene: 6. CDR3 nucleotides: TGTGCCAGCAGTTTAGGGACTAGCGGGATAGAACACGAGCAGTACTTC. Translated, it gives CASSLGTSGIEHEQYF.

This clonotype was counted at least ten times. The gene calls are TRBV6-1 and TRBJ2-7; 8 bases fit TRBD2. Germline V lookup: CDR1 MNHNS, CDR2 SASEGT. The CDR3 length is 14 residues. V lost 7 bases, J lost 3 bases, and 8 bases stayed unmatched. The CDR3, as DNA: TGTGCCAGCACCCGGGGGGGGGGAATCTACGAGCAGTACTTC. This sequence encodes CASTRGGGIYEQYF.

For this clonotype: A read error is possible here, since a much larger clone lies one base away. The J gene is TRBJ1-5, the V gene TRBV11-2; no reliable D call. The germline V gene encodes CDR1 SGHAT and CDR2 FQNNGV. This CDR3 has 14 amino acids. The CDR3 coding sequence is TGTGCCAGCAGCTTGACACTTGTTAATCAGCCCCCGCATTTT. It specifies CASSLTLVNQPPHF.

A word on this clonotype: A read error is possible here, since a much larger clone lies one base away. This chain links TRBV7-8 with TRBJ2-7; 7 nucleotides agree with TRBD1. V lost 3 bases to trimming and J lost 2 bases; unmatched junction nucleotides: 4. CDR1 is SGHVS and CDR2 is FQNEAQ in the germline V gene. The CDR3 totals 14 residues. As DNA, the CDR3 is TGTGCCAGCAGCTTCCGGGACAGCACCTACGAGCAGTACTTC. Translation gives CASSFRDSTYEQYF.

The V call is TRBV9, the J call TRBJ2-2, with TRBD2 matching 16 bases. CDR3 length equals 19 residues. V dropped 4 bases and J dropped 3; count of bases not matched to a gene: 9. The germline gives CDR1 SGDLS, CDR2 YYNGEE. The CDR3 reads CASSSLGGLAGGYTGELFF. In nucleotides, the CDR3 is TGTGCCAGCAGCTCCCTGGGGGGACTAGCGGGAGGGTACACCGGGGAGCTGTTTTTT. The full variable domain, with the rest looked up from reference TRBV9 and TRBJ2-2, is DSGVTQTPKHLITATGQRVTLRCSPRSGDLSVYWYQQSLDQGLQFLIQYYNGEERAKGNILERFSAQQFPDLHSELNLSSLELGDSALYFCASSSLGGLAGGYTGELFFGEGSRLTVL.

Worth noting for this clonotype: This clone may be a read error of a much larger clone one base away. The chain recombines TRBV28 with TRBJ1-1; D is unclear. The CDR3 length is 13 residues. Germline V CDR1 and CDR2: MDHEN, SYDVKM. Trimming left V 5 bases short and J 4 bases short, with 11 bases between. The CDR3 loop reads CASSKDASTEAFF. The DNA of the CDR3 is TGTGCCAGCAGTAAAGACGCGAGCACTGAAGCTTTCTTT.

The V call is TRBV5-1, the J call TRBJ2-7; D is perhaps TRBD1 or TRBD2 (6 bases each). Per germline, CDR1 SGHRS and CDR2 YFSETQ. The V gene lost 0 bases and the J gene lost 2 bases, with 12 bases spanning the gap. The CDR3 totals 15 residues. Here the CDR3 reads CASSLGSGAPYEQYF. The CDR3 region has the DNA TGCGCCAGCAGCTTGGGTTCGGGGGCGCCCTACGAGCAGTACTTC.

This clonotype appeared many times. The CDR3, as DNA: TGTGCCAGCAGCCACCCTCTGTACTCCTACGAGCAGTACTTC. This encodes CASSHPLYSYEQYF. The chain uses TRBV2 and TRBJ2-7; D is ambiguous. V lost 6 bases and J lost 0, with 12 bases in between. The CDR3 is 14 residues long. The germline V gene has CDR1 SNHLY and CDR2 FYNNEI.

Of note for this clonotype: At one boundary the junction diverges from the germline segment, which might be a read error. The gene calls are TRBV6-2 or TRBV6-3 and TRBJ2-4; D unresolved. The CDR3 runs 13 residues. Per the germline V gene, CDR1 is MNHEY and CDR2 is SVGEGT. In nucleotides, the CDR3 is TGTGCCCGCAGCCCAGAAAGGGTGAACATTCAGTACTTC. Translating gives CARSPERVNIQYF.

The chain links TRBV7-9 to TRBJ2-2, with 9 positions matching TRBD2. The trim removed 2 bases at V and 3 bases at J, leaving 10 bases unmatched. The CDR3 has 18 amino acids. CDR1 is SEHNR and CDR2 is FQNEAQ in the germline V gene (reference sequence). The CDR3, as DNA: TGTGCCAGCAGCTTACAAATCTTGGCTAGCGGGGACACCGGGGAGCTGTTTTTT. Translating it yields CASSLQILASGDTGELFF.

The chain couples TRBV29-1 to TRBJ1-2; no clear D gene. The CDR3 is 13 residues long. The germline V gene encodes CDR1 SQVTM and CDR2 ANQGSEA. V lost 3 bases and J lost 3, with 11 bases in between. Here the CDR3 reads CSVDPGMDYGYTF. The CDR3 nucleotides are TGCAGCGTTGATCCGGGAATGGACTATGGCTACACCTTC.

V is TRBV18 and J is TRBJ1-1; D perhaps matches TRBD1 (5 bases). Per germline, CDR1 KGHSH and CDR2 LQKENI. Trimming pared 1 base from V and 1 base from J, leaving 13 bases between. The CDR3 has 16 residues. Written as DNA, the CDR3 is TGTGCCAGCTCACCACTGCAGGGAATGACGAACACTGAAGCTTTCTTT. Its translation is CASSPLQGMTNTEAFF. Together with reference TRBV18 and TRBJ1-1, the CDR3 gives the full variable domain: NAGVMQNPRHLVRRRGQEARLRCSPMKGHSHVYWYRQLPEEGLKFMVYLQKENIIDESGMPKERFSAEFPKEGPSILRIQQVVRGDSAAYFCASSPLQGMTNTEAFFGQGTRLTVV.

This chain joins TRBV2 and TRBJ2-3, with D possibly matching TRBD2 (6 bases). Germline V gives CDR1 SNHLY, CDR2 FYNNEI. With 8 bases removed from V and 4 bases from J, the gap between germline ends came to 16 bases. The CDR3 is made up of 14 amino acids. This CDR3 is CASGASGHPDTQYF. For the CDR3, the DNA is TGTGCCAGCGGGGCCAGCGGGCACCCAGATACGCAGTATTTT. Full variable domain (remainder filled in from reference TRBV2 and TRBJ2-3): EPEVTQTPSHQVTQMGQEVILRCVPISNHLYFYWYRQILGQKVEFLVSFYNNEISEKSEIFDDQFSVERPDGSNFTLKIRSTKLEDSAMYFCASGASGHPDTQYFGPGTRLTVL.

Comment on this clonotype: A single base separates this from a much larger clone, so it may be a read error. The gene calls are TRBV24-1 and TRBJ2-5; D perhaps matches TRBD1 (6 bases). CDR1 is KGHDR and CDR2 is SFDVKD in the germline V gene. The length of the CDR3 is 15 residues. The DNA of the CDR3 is TGTGCCACCAGTGGGGCCAGGGGATACCAAGAGACCCGGTACTTC. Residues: CATSGARGYQETRYF.

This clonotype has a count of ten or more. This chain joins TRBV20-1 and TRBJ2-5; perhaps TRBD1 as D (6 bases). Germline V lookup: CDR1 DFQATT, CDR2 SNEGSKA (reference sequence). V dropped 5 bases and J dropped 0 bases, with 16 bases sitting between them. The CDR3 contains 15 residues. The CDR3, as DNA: TGCAGTGCTTACAGGGCTCCGGGAAACCAAGAGACCCAGTACTTC. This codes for CSAYRAPGNQETQYF.

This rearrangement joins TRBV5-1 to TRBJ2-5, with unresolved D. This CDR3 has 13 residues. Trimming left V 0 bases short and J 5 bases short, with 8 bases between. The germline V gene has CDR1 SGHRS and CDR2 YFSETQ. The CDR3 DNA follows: TGCGCCAGCAGCTTGGCTCAGTGGGAGACCCAGTACTTC. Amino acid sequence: CASSLAQWETQYF. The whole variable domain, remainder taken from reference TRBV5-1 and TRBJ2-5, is KAGVTQTPRYLIKTRGQQVTLSCSPISGHRSVSWYQQTPGQGLQFLFEYFSETQRNKGNFPGRFSGRQFSNSRSEMNVSTLELGDSALYLCASSLAQWETQYFGPGTRLLVL.

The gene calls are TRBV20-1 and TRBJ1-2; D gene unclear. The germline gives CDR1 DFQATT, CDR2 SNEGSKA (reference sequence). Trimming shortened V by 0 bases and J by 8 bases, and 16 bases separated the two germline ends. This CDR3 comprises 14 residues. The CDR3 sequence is CSAREAEDQRGYTF. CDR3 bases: TGCAGTGCTAGAGAAGCCGAAGACCAGCGGGGCTACACCTTC.

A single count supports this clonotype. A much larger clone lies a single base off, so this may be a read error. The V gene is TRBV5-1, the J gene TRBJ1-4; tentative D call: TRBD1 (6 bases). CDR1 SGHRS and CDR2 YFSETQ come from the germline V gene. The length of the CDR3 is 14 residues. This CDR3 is CASSLDREGEKLSF. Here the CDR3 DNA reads TGCGCCAGCAGCTTGGACAGGGAGGGGGAAAAACTGTCTTTT.

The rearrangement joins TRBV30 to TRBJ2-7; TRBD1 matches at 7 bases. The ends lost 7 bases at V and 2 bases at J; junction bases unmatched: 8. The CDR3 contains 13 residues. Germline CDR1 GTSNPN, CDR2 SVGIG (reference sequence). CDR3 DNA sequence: TGTGCCTTCGCCGGGACAGCTACCTACGAGCAGTACTTC. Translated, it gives CAFAGTATYEQYF.

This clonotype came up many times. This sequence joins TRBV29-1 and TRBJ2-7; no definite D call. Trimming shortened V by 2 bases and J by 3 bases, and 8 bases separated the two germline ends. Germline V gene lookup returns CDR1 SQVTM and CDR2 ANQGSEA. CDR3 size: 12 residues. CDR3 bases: TGCAGCGTTGAATTTCCTAGCTACGAGCAGTACTTC. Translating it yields CSVEFPSYEQYF.

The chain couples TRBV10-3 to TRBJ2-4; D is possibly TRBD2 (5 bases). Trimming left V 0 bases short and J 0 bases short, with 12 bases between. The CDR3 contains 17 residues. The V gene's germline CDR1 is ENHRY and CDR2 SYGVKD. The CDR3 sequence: CAISESRGKLAKNIQYF. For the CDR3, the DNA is TGTGCCATCAGTGAGTCAAGAGGGAAGCTAGCCAAAAACATTCAGTACTTC.

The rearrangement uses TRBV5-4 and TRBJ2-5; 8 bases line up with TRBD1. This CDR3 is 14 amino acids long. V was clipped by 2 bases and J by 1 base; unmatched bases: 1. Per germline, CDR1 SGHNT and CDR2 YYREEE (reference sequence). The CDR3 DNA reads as TGTGCCAGCAGCTTACAGGGGGTCCAAGAGACCCAGTACTTC. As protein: CASSLQGVQETQYF.

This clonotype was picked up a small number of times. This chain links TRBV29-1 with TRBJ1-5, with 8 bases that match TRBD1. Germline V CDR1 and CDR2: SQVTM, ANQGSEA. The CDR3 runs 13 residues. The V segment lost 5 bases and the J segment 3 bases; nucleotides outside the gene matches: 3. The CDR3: CSVRQGINQPQHF. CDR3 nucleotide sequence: TGCAGCGTTCGACAGGGGATCAATCAGCCCCAGCATTTT.

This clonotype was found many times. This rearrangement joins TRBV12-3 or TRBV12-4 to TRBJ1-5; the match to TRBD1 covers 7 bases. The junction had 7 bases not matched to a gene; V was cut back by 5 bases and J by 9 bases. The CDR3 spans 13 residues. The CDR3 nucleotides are TGTGCCAGCAGTCTCGACAGGGCCCGGCCCCAGCATTTT. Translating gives CASSLDRARPQHF.

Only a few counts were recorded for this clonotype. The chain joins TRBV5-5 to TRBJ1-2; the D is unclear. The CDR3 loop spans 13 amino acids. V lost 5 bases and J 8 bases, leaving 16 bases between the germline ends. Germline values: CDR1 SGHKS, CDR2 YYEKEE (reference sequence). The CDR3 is CASRRVGPEGYTF. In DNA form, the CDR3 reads TGTGCCAGCAGGCGAGTCGGACCTGAAGGCTACACCTTC.

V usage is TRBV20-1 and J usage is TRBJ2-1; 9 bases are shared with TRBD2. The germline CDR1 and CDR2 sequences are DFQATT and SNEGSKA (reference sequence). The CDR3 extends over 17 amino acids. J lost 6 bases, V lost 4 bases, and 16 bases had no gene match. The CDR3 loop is CSAMGLTSGPDLNEQFF. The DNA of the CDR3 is TGCAGTGCTATGGGCCTGACTAGCGGCCCCGACCTCAATGAGCAGTTCTTC.